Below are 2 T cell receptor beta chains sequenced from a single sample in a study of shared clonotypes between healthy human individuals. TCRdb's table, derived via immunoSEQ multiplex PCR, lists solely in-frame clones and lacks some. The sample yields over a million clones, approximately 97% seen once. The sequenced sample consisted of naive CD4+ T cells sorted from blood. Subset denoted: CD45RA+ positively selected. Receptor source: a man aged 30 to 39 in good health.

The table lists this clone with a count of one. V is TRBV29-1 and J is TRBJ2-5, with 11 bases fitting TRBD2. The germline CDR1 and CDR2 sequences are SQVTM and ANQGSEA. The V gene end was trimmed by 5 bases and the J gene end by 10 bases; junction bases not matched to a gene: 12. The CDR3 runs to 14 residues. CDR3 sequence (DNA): TGCAGCGTTACCGGACTAGCGGGCTGGGGAGACCAGTACTTC. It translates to CSVTGLAGWGDQYF. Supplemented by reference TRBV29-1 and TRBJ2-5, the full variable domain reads SAVISQKPSRDICQRGTSLTIQCQVDSQVTMMFWYRQQPGQSLTLIATANQGSEATYESGFVIDKFPISRPNLTFSTLTVSNMSPEDSSIYLCSVTGLAGWGDQYFGPGTRLLVL.

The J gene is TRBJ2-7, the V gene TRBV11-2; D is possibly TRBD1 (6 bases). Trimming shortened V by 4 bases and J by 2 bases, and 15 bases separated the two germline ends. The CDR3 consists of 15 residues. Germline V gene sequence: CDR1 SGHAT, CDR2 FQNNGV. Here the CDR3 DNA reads TGTGCCAGCAGCTCACTACAGGGAATTCCCTACGAGCAGTACTTC. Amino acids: CASSSLQGIPYEQYF.